This TCR beta chain was found in a study of immune cell composition in non-small cell lung cancer. Trimming cost V 3 bases and J 7 bases; bases outside gene matches: 5. This CDR3 is 14 amino acids long. Germline loops: CDR1 MNHNS, CDR2 SASEGT. Here immunoSEQ multiplex PCR was the method, and the copy in TCRdb shows in-frame clones only, minus some. The table records 4,700 or so clones, approximately 70% of them present only once. This TCR was recovered from a human donor with non-small cell lung cancer. J is TRBJ1-5 and V is TRBV6-1; 8 nucleotides agree with TRBD1. Sequences were obtained from lung tumor tissue. This CDR3 reads CASSERGQGQPQHF. The CDR3 DNA reads as TGTGCCAGCAGTGAGAGAGGACAGGGCCAGCCCCAGCATTTT.